This TCR beta chain stems from a study of sequential checkpoint blockade in melanoma. Study-wide background: TCRβ was sequenced from DNA of 91 pretreatment tumors. Study findings and constraints: Pretreatment TIL clonality tracked with response in the nivolumab-first arm. PD-L1 staining and CD8+ counts, not mutational load, tracked tumor T-cell clonality.

Note on this clone: Antigen specificity is unknown.

Treatment denoted: randomized to nivolumab then ipilimumab (arm A) or the reverse (arm B). Sequenced by immunoSEQ multiplex PCR; TCRdb stores in-frame clones only, minus some. The sample holds about 3,500 clones, 20% to 25% seen once. The J segment lost 1 base and the V segment lost 3 bases, leaving 10 bases of the junction unmatched. This CDR3 spans 20 amino acids. Germline CDR1 reads SGHNT; CDR2 reads YENEEA. This sequence was found in a human patient with melanoma. Some clones in this sample may be carry-over from other donors' samples. The source was tumor tissue (inferred from file names), collected from a patient given nivolumab and ipilimumab in sequence. The chain uses TRBV11-3 and TRBJ2-3; 16 bases agree with TRBD2. CDR3: CASSFNQGLAGGRGTDTQYF. The CDR3 bases are TGTGCCAGCAGCTTTAACCAGGGACTAGCGGGGGGGCGTGGCACAGATACGCAGTATTTT.